The next 8 T cell receptor beta chains were all read from a single sample in a study of vaccination effects on CD4 cells after COVID-19. Their cognate antigens are unknown. The ViraFEST assay expanded antigen-specific CD4+ T cells with viral peptide pools before sequencing. Upon completion of around ten days in culture, CD4+ T cells were isolated. In the vaccine recipients, nucleocapsid antibodies were negative and there was no prior SARS-CoV-2 infection. This table comes from immunoSEQ multiplex PCR, and its TCRdb copy is limited to in-frame clones, with some not included. The sample shows about 73,000 clones, about four fifths of them seen only once. This specimen was CD4+ T cells from PBMCs cultured with HCoV-NL63 spike peptides, taken before COVID-19 vaccination. The origin of the receptors is a human donor who received a COVID-19 vaccine.

This rearrangement joins TRBV3-1 (or the pseudogene TRBV3-2) to TRBJ1-5, with 7 bases identical to TRBD1. Per germline, CDR1 LGHDT and CDR2 YNNKEL (reference sequence). The length of the CDR3 is 14 residues. V dropped 4 bases and J dropped 6; count of bases not matched to a gene: 6. The CDR3 sequence: CASSPQGKGQPQHF. CDR3 nucleotides: TGTGCCAGCAGCCCACAGGGGAAGGGTCAGCCCCAGCATTTT.

This chain joins TRBV11-2 and TRBJ2-2, with a possible D match to TRBD1 (6 bases). The CDR3 has 16 residues. The germline V gene encodes CDR1 SGHAT and CDR2 FQNNGV. Trimming shortened V by 5 bases and J by 6 bases, and 19 bases separated the two germline ends. The CDR3 region has the DNA TGTGCCAGCAGCACAGGCAGGGGAAAGGGGCCCGGGGAGCTGTTTTTT. It translates to CASSTGRGKGPGELFF.

V and J are TRBV2 and TRBJ1-6, with TRBD1 matching 7 bases. The CDR3 sequence is 13 residues long. CDR1 is SNHLY, CDR2 FYNNEI, per germline. V was pared by 8 bases and J by 6 bases, with 4 bases of the junction left unmatched. This CDR3 is CASGWDSNSPLHF. The CDR3 DNA follows: TGTGCCAGCGGGTGGGACAGTAATTCACCCCTCCACTTT. The whole variable domain, filled in from reference TRBV2 and TRBJ1-6, reads EPEVTQTPSHQVTQMGQEVILRCVPISNHLYFYWYRQILGQKVEFLVSFYNNEISEKSEIFDDQFSVERPDGSNFTLKIRSTKLEDSAMYFCASGWDSNSPLHFGNGTRLTVT.

This chain uses TRBV7-2 with TRBJ2-5; 11 bases match TRBD2. The ends lost 6 bases at V and 5 bases at J; junction bases unmatched: 5. The CDR3 consists of 14 residues. In germline, CDR1 is SGHTA, CDR2 FQGNSA. The CDR3 DNA follows: TGTGCCAGCAGTCGACTAGCGGGGTGGGAGACCCAGTACTTC. Protein product: CASSRLAGWETQYF.

This chain connects TRBV18 to TRBJ2-5; D ambiguous. CDR1 is KGHSH and CDR2 is LQKENI in the germline V gene. This CDR3 spans 13 amino acids. Trimming cost V 3 bases and J 7 bases, with 12 bases left between them. CDR3: CASSPDPSGTQYF. Here the CDR3 DNA reads TGTGCCAGCTCACCCGACCCATCCGGGACCCAGTACTTC.

The rearrangement joins TRBV6-2 or TRBV6-3 to TRBJ2-7; possibly TRBD2 for D (5 bases). V was cut by 0 bases and J by 2 bases, with 14 bases left in between. CDR1 MNHEY and CDR2 SVGEGT come from the germline V gene. This CDR3 is 16 amino acids long. The CDR3 bases are TGTGCCAGCAGTTACTCAAGGACTGTCTCCCCCTACGAGCAGTACGTC. It codes for CASSYSRTVSPYEQYV.

V is TRBV6-5 and J is TRBJ1-4; 7 nucleotides line up with TRBD1. V was pared by 2 bases and J by 6 bases, with 3 bases of the junction left unmatched. The CDR3 runs to 14 residues. Germline V CDR1 and CDR2: MNHEY, SVGAGI. In nucleotides, the CDR3 is TGTGCCAGCAGTTACGGGGACAGAGATGAAAAACTGTTTTTT. It yields the protein CASSYGDRDEKLFF.

There are a few counts of this clone. V and J are TRBV6-5 and TRBJ1-3; the D is unclear. CDR3 length: 15 residues. V gave up 10 bases and J gave up 0 bases, with 16 bases separating them. Germline loops: CDR1 MNHEY, CDR2 SVGAGI. CDR3 sequence: CATKLDLSSGNTIYF. CDR3 DNA sequence: TGTGCCACCAAACTCGACTTAAGCTCTGGAAACACCATATATTTT.